What follows are 21 T cell receptor beta chains derived from one specimen sequenced in a study of cytomegalovirus exposure and HLA in healthy donors. With 60 Vbeta and 13 Jbeta primers, the PCR was carried out. Here immunoSEQ multiplex PCR was the method, and the copy in TCRdb shows in-frame clones only, minus some. The profile shows about 160,000 clones, around 76% of them singletons. Sequenced material: PBMCs. The source is a man in his fifties or sixties in good health and CMV-seronegative.

For the CDR3, the DNA is TGTGCCAGCAGCTTAGGGTTTGGTGCCGGTGAAGCTTTCTTT. It yields the protein CASSLGFGAGEAFF. The chain links TRBV11-2 to TRBJ1-1, with no clear D. Between the trimmed V and J ends, which lost 1 base and 7 bases, there was a span of 13 bases. Germline V gene data show CDR1 as SGHAT and CDR2 as FQNNGV. The CDR3 consists of 14 residues.

The V and J genes are TRBV7-2 and TRBJ1-5; D gene unclear. There are 13 residues in the CDR3. Per the germline V gene, CDR1 is SGHTA and CDR2 is FQGNSA. The V end lost 2 bases, the J end lost 7 bases, and 9 bases lay between the germline ends. The CDR3 sequence: CASSLTPEQPQHF. For the CDR3, the DNA is TGTGCCAGCAGCTTAACTCCTGAGCAGCCCCAGCATTTT. The full variable domain, with the rest looked up from reference TRBV7-2 and TRBJ1-5, is GAGVSQSPSNKVTEKGKDVELRCDPISGHTALYWYRQSLGQGLEFLIYFQGNSAPDKSGLPSDRFSAERTGGSVSTLTIQRTQQEDSAVYLCASSLTPEQPQHFGDGTRLSIL.

The chain recombines TRBV4-1 with TRBJ2-7, with 7 positions matching TRBD1. The CDR3 sequence is 14 residues long. V lost 10 bases and J lost 3; bases outside the gene matches: 12. CDR1 and CDR2 from the germline V gene are MGHRA and YSYEKL. CDR3 protein: CANWVGQPNYEQYF. For the CDR3, the DNA is TGCGCCAACTGGGTGGGACAGCCCAACTACGAGCAGTACTTC.

V is TRBV5-1 and J is TRBJ2-2; a possible D gene is TRBD1 (6 bases). CDR1 SGHRS and CDR2 YFSETQ come from the germline V gene. CDR3 length: 15 amino acids. V shed 4 bases and J shed 2 bases, with 12 bases lying between them. The CDR3 region has the DNA TGCGCCAGCAGCCCCGAGGGGGACAACACCGGGGAGCTGTTTTTT. This gives the protein CASSPEGDNTGELFF.

V and J are TRBV12-5 and TRBJ2-3, with 11 bases lining up with TRBD2. The trim removed 5 bases at V and 4 bases at J, leaving 2 bases unmatched. The CDR3 extends over 14 amino acids. Germline V gene lookup returns CDR1 LGHNT and CDR2 FRNRAP. The CDR3 spells CASGLAGGSDTQYF. The CDR3 DNA follows: TGTGCTAGTGGTCTAGCGGGGGGTTCAGATACGCAGTATTTT.

V gene TRBV2 combines with J gene TRBJ2-1; 7 bases line up with TRBD2. The V and J ends lost 7 bases and 7 bases, in that order; junction bases with no gene match: 10. Germline-derived CDR1 and CDR2 are SNHLY and FYNNEI. The CDR3 totals 14 residues. The CDR3 loop reads CASKAGVTLNEQFF. In DNA form, the CDR3 reads TGTGCCAGCAAGGCGGGAGTTACCCTAAATGAGCAGTTCTTC.

The rearrangement joins TRBV4-3 to TRBJ2-2; possibly TRBD1 for D (6 bases). CDR1 is LGHNA and CDR2 is YSLEER in the germline V gene. V gave up 1 base and J gave up 7 bases, with 16 bases separating them. The CDR3 is 16 residues long. For the CDR3, the DNA is TGCGCCAGCAGCCAAGTTGGAAGGGGGAAGATCGGGGAGCTGTTTTTT. Translation gives CASSQVGRGKIGELFF.

The CDR3 sequence is CASSIGGRVPGYTF. Here the CDR3 DNA reads TGTGCCAGTAGTATAGGAGGCCGGGTCCCTGGCTACACCTTC. This chain uses TRBV19 with TRBJ1-2; D gene uncertain. V dropped 1 base and J dropped 7 bases, with 13 bases sitting between them. The CDR3 has 14 amino acids. Germline V gives CDR1 LNHDA, CDR2 SQIVND (reference sequence).

The sample holds one count of this clone. The rearrangement joins TRBV9 to TRBJ2-3; D possibly corresponds to TRBD2 (6 bases). CDR3 length: 17 residues. CDR1 is SGDLS and CDR2 is YYNGEE in the germline V gene. Trimming took 6 bases from V and 3 from J, leaving 23 bases between them. In DNA, the CDR3 is TGTGCCAGCACGACCGAAGCTGGACTATTCGTGACAGATACGCAGTATTTT. This encodes CASTTEAGLFVTDTQYF.

V is TRBV10-3 and J is TRBJ1-1; TRBD1 aligns across 9 bases. The germline V gene encodes CDR1 ENHRY and CDR2 SYGVKD. CDR3 length: 17 residues. J gave up 0 bases and V 0 bases, and 5 bases lay outside the gene matches. The CDR3 DNA is TGTGCCATCAGTGAGTCAAGGGACAGGGTCATGAACACTGAAGCTTTCTTT. Protein: CAISESRDRVMNTEAFF.

The chain combines TRBV6-1 with TRBJ1-6; D is unclear. Trimming stripped 7 bases from V and 6 bases from J, with 16 bases between. From germline, CDR1 is MNHNS and CDR2 SASEGT. This CDR3 region has 15 residues. The DNA for the CDR3 is TGTGCCAGCACAACTGCACGGGGAGTTAATTCACCCCTCCACTTT. It encodes CASTTARGVNSPLHF.

This clone was detected a few times. This sequence joins TRBV30 and TRBJ1-6; D is perhaps TRBD1 (5 bases). V was cut by 4 bases and J by 10 bases, with 17 bases left in between. The germline V gene has CDR1 GTSNPN and CDR2 SVGIG (reference sequence). The CDR3 length is 14 residues. DNA for the CDR3: TGTGCCTGGACCAATGGGGCGGGGATCTCACCCCTCCACTTT. This encodes CAWTNGAGISPLHF.

On this clone: This sample includes further DNA sequences coding for the same CDR3. The chain employs TRBV6-5 and TRBJ1-1; D gene ambiguous. Germline V gives CDR1 MNHEY, CDR2 SVGAGI. Trimming took 5 bases from V and 1 from J, leaving 8 bases between them. The CDR3 covers 13 residues. The CDR3 loop is CASSIFRNTEAFF. The CDR3 nucleotides read TGTGCCAGCAGTATTTTCAGGAACACTGAAGCTTTCTTT.

About this clone itself: Compared with germline, one end of the junction differs, possibly owing to a read error. The CDR3 loop reads CSSSLRRGSKGYGYTF. CDR3 DNA: TGTTCCAGCAGCTTGAGGCGGGGCAGTAAGGGGTATGGCTACACCTTC. The chain couples TRBV7-9 to TRBJ1-2; TRBD1 might be the D (5 bases). The CDR3 covers 16 residues. The germline gives CDR1 SEHNR, CDR2 FQNEAQ (reference sequence).

This clone was counted between two and nine times. The DNA of the CDR3 is TGTGCCAGCTCACCAGGGACAGGGGGAATCTACGAGCAGTACTTC. As protein: CASSPGTGGIYEQYF. V is TRBV18 and J is TRBJ2-5, with 11 positions matching TRBD1. The end of the DNA aligns better with TRBJ2-7, so the J call may be wrong. Germline CDR1 reads KGHSH; CDR2 reads LQKENI. The CDR3 sequence is 15 residues long.

This clone was counted only a few times. The V gene is TRBV10-3, the J gene TRBJ1-1, with 7 bases that match TRBD1. Per the germline V gene, CDR1 is ENHRY and CDR2 is SYGVKD. CDR3 size: 14 residues. V trimming: 5 bases; J trimming: 0 bases; junction bases outside the gene matches: 3. CDR3 nucleotide sequence: TGTGCCATCAGTCAACAGGGGATGAACACTGAAGCTTTCTTT. Amino acids: CAISQQGMNTEAFF.

The V gene is TRBV27, the J gene TRBJ2-2; D is perhaps TRBD1 (6 bases). The V end was cut by 5 bases, the J end by 1 base, with 14 bases between. The CDR3 contains 16 residues. Germline V lookup: CDR1 MNHEY, CDR2 SMNVEV (reference sequence). Written as DNA, the CDR3 is TGTGCCAGCAGTCTCACCGGGACACGGAACACCGGGGAGCTGTTTTTT. Translation: CASSLTGTRNTGELFF.

This clone was picked up a small number of times. The chain carries TRBV27 and TRBJ2-3; tentative D call: TRBD2 (6 bases). The CDR3 spans 17 residues. Trimming cost V 7 bases and J 6 bases, with 26 bases left between them. Germline V gene lookup returns CDR1 MNHEY and CDR2 SMNVEV (reference sequence). The CDR3 loop is CASILEGWTLEGDTQYF. CDR3 nucleotides: TGTGCCAGCATCCTGGAGGGTTGGACGCTTGAGGGGGATACGCAGTATTTT.

The V and J genes are TRBV28 and TRBJ2-7; D may be TRBD1 (5 bases). V dropped 6 bases and J dropped 4 bases, with 13 bases sitting between them. The CDR3 is 13 residues long. Germline V gene sequence: CDR1 MDHEN, CDR2 SYDVKM. CDR3 region: CASRPLRGYEQYF. CDR3 DNA sequence: TGTGCCAGCAGACCCCTAAGGGGTTACGAGCAGTACTTC.

Details on this clone: One end of the junction varies from germline; a read error may be responsible. V gene TRBV7-9 combines with J gene TRBJ1-5, with D unresolved. The CDR3 length is 12 residues. CDR1 and CDR2 (germline): SEHNR, FQNEAQ (reference sequence). CDR3 sequence reads: CSSSSESSPQHF. CDR3 DNA sequence: TGTTCCAGCAGCTCCGAGTCTAGTCCCCAGCATTTT.

The genes are TRBV9 and TRBJ2-5, with 8 nucleotides matching TRBD1. Per the germline V gene, CDR1 is SGDLS and CDR2 is YYNGEE. This CDR3 is built from 15 residues. J was trimmed by 2 bases and V by 2 bases; bases with no gene match: 5. The CDR3: CASSVGQGQQETQYF. DNA of the CDR3: TGTGCCAGCAGCGTTGGACAGGGCCAACAAGAGACCCAGTACTTC.